These 13 T cell receptor beta chains came from one sample sequenced in a study of T cells of healthy individuals. TCRdb ran MiXCR on the 5' RACE reads and lists one entry per CDR3 protein. The data show fewer than 75,000 distinct CDR3 sequences, roughly 15% seen once. These receptors all come from a human donor in good health.

There are a few counts of this clonotype. The CDR3 is CSAADNDRVNSPLHF. In DNA, the CDR3 is TGCAGTGCCGCGGATAATGACAGGGTCAATTCACCCCTCCACTTT. This chain connects TRBV20-1 to TRBJ1-6; 7 positions match TRBD1. The germline gives CDR1 DFQATT, CDR2 SNEGSKA (reference sequence). This CDR3 has 15 residues. J was trimmed by 7 bases and V by 6 bases; bases with no gene match: 12.

This clonotype was detected many times. V usage is TRBV6-1 and J usage is TRBJ1-1, with a tentative D call TRBD1 (5 bases). V was cut by 0 bases and J by 6 bases, with 14 bases left in between. This CDR3 is built from 15 residues. CDR1 is MNHNS and CDR2 is SASEGT in the germline V gene. The CDR3 coding sequence is TGTGCCAGCAGTGAAGCTTCGAGTCGGGGGGCTGAAGCTTTCTTT. This translates into CASSEASSRGAEAFF.

Many counts were recorded for this clonotype. The chain links TRBV5-1 to TRBJ1-2; TRBD1 is a possible D gene (5 bases). This CDR3 is 13 amino acids long. Trimming took off 4 bases at V and 6 bases at J, with 13 bases between the two ends. Looked up from germline, CDR1 is SGHRS and CDR2 is YFSETQ. CDR3 sequence (DNA): TGCGCCAGCAGCCTCTACTTGGGGGATGGCTACACCTTC. It codes for CASSLYLGDGYTF.

The chain combines TRBV29-1 with TRBJ2-3, with a weak D call TRBD2 (6 bases). Germline V gene data show CDR1 as SQVTM and CDR2 as ANQGSEA. The CDR3 is 17 residues long. The germline V and J ends were trimmed by 4 bases and 0 bases, with 20 bases remaining between them. The DNA for the CDR3 is TGCAGCGTTGTGCTGGACTATACACCAACTAGCACAGATACGCAGTATTTT. This translates into CSVVLDYTPTSTDTQYF.

This clonotype has a handful of counts. This chain uses TRBV6-2 or TRBV6-3 with TRBJ2-1; D gene uncertain. The CDR3 runs 13 residues. CDR1 is MNHEY and CDR2 is SVGEGT in the germline V gene. Trimming left V 6 bases short and J 3 bases short, with 9 bases between. CDR3 sequence: CASSPLGYNEQFF. The CDR3 DNA reads TGTGCCAGCAGCCCCCTCGGCTACAATGAGCAGTTCTTC.

This clonotype occurred many times. This chain joins TRBV10-3 and TRBJ1-1; TRBD1 might be the D (5 bases). CDR1 and CDR2 (germline): ENHRY, SYGVKD. Trimming pared 3 bases from V and 4 bases from J, leaving 9 bases between. The CDR3 contains 13 residues. The CDR3, as DNA: TGTGCCATCAGTGACCAGGGTACCACTGAAGCTTTCTTT. It translates to CAISDQGTTEAFF.

There are a few counts of this clonotype. The rearrangement joins TRBV7-2 to TRBJ2-3, with D maybe TRBD2 (6 bases). Germline-derived CDR1 and CDR2 are SGHTA and FQGNSA. CDR3 length: 14 residues. The ends were cut back, 2 bases at V and 6 bases at J, with 12 bases in the middle. The CDR3 DNA sequence: TGTGCCAGCAGCTTACGCTCGGGGGAGGATACGCAGTATTTT. This sequence encodes CASSLRSGEDTQYF.

The chain employs TRBV4-3 and TRBJ2-7; tentative D call: TRBD1 (5 bases). V lost 0 bases, J lost 2 bases, and 11 bases lay in between. Germline CDR1 LGHNA, CDR2 YSLEER. This CDR3 has 15 amino acids. The CDR3 sequence: CASSQDTQGTYEQYF. The CDR3 nucleotides read TGCGCCAGCAGCCAAGATACGCAGGGAACCTACGAGCAGTACTTC.

With regard to this clonotype: A much bigger clone sits one base away, suggesting this may be a read error. The chain is built from TRBV5-1 and TRBJ2-7; no definite D call. This CDR3 region has 12 residues. Trimming removed 8 bases from V and 6 bases from J, with 15 bases in between. CDR1 and CDR2 from the germline V gene are SGHRS and YFSETQ. The CDR3 loop is CASYNGRSEQYF. DNA for the CDR3: TGCGCCAGTTACAACGGTCGTAGCGAGCAGTACTTC.

The rearrangement uses TRBV7-9 and TRBJ1-1, with a possible D match to TRBD1 (5 bases). Trimming took off 4 bases at V and 0 bases at J, with 12 bases between the two ends. This CDR3 has 15 amino acids. Germline CDR1 is SEHNR and CDR2 is FQNEAQ (reference sequence). The CDR3: CASSSKTDLNTEAFF. For the CDR3, the DNA is TGTGCCAGCAGCTCCAAGACAGACCTGAACACTGAAGCTTTCTTT.

Ten or more counts support this clonotype. V is TRBV28 and J is TRBJ2-2, with D tentatively TRBD2 (6 bases). This CDR3 spans 17 amino acids. The V end lost 4 bases, the J end lost 5 bases, and 20 bases lay between the germline ends. CDR1 and CDR2 from the germline V gene are MDHEN and SYDVKM. The CDR3 reads CASSWGLLNVVTGELFF. CDR3 sequence (DNA): TGTGCCAGCAGTTGGGGACTCCTGAATGTAGTTACCGGGGAGCTGTTTTTT.

This clonotype was observed at least ten times. This chain connects TRBV20-1 to TRBJ2-5; TRBD2 agrees at 12 bases. The V gene's germline CDR1 is DFQATT and CDR2 SNEGSKA (reference sequence). CDR3 length: 17 residues. V was clipped by 6 bases and J by 1 base; unmatched bases: 12. CDR3 sequence reads: CSAKLAGGVRAQETQYF. The CDR3 DNA sequence: TGCAGTGCCAAACTAGCGGGAGGAGTGAGAGCCCAAGAGACCCAGTACTTC.

This clonotype has a count of ten or more. Germline is not matched at one junction end, which may reflect a read error. The rearrangement uses TRBV7-9 and TRBJ1-2; D perhaps matches TRBD1 (5 bases). Germline V lookup: CDR1 SEHNR, CDR2 FQNEAQ (reference sequence). The CDR3 has 11 residues. Here the CDR3 DNA reads TGTGCCAGCAGCGCGGAGGACCAGGGTGCCTTC. Translation gives CASSAEDQGAF. The full variable domain, rest sourced from reference TRBV7-9 and TRBJ1-2, is DTGVSQNPRHKITKRGQNVTFRCDPISEHNRLYWYRQTLGQGPEFLTYFQNEAQLEKSRLLSDRFSAERPKGSFSTLEIQRTEQGDSAMYLCASSAEDQGAFGSGTRLTVV.